This T cell receptor (beta chain) was identified in a study of monozygotic twins with inflammatory bowel disease. Study results and caveats: Whether twins were concordant or discordant made no difference to repertoire similarity, possibly from limited power. Separate T cell subtypes could not be resolved from one another. Backing was not found for a single strong signal or clonotype associated with IBD.

As to this clonotype: Its specificity is not known.

Using the 5' RACE reads, TCRdb records one entry per CDR3 protein without DNA. The sample totals 200,000 to 250,000 distinct CDR3 sequences. The CDR3 spans 17 residues. The specimen was blood. The chain has TRBV12-3 or TRBV12-4 and TRBJ1-1; TCRdb's D call, TRBD1, is unchecked because there is no DNA. The TCR was taken from a human donor with ulcerative colitis or Crohn's disease, or a healthy co-twin of an affected twin (not recorded which). The CDR3: CASSPPTDRPGNTEAFF.